This T cell receptor beta chain is drawn from a study of shared clonotypes between healthy human individuals. Turning to the study itself: There were three CD4 naive, three CD4 memory, two CD8 naive and one CD8 memory plates per donor. General study findings and limits: A handful of donors held about 5% of naive CD4 clonotypes in common. Sharing of clonotypes among donors was expected to vary with sequencing depth.

Germline trimming cut 6 bases from V and 8 bases from J; bases unmatched to any gene: 6. The length of the CDR3 is 14 residues. In germline, CDR1 is WSHSY, CDR2 SAAADI. In the case of this clone: As yet, its antigen is unknown.

As originally analysed: ImmunoSEQ output lacked quality scores and full-length reads, limiting matched filtering. Clones were read by immunoSEQ multiplex PCR, and TCRdb kept only the in-frame ones, dropping some. That table is the source of V, J and clone size, and D and trimming were worked out from the DNA. Of over 1.4 million clones listed, 96% were seen once; the top ten hold over 1%. Sequences were obtained from naive CD4+ T cells sorted from blood. Subset denoted: CD45RA+ positively selected. This TCR was recovered from a man aged 25 to 40 in good health. The gene calls are TRBV10-2 and TRBJ2-1; the match to TRBD2 covers 11 bases. CDR3 residues: CASRIAGGPYEQFF. The CDR3 bases are TGCGCCAGCAGAATAGCGGGAGGGCCATATGAGCAGTTCTTC.